The 2 T cell receptor beta chains below were found in one sample sequenced in a study of molecular identifiers for immune sequencing clone quantification. TCRdb re-called the PCR reads through MiXCR, storing one row per CDR3 protein. The sample holds about 500,000 distinct CDR3 sequences, over 20% seen once. Sequences were obtained from naive CD8+ T cells from blood, with Jurkat cell RNA spiked in. The subset is: FACS-sorted CD8+CD4-CCR7+CD45RA+ naive T cells. These receptors originate from a human donor in good health. Some libraries in this study had Jurkat cell RNA spiked in.

V and J are TRBV29-1 and TRBJ2-7; 7 bases match TRBD2. Losses at the gene ends were 7 bases for V and 2 bases for J; bases not matched to a gene: 8. The CDR3 spans 13 residues. Germline V gene data show CDR1 as SQVTM and CDR2 as ANQGSEA. The CDR3 here is CSAIPGGTYEQYF. The DNA of the CDR3 is TGCAGCGCAATACCGGGGGGTACCTACGAGCAGTACTTC.

This clonotype was recorded a few times. The chain links TRBV9 to TRBJ2-1; no clear D. The CDR3 sequence is 12 residues long. Trimming pared 0 bases from V and 9 bases from J, leaving 7 bases between. Germline CDR1 reads SGDLS; CDR2 reads YYNGEE. CDR3 region: CASSVGIGEQFF. Written as DNA, the CDR3 is TGTGCCAGCAGCGTAGGAATTGGTGAGCAGTTCTTC.